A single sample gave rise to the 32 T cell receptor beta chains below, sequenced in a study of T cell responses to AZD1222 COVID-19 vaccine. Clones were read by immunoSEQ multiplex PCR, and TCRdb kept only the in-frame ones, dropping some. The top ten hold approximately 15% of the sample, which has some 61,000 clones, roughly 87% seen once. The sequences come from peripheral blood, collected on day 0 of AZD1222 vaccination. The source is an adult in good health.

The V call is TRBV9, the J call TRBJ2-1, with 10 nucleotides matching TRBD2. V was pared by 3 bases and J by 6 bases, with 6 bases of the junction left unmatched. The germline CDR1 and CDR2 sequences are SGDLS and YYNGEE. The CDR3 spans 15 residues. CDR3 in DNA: TGTGCCAGCAGCGGAAGCGGGAGGGCCGGCAATGAGCAGTTCTTC. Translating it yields CASSGSGRAGNEQFF.

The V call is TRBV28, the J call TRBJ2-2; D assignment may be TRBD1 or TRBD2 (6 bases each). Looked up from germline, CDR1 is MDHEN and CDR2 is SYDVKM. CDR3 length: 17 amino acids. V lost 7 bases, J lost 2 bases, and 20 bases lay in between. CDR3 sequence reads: CASNRVRGAKNTGELFF. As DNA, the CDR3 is TGTGCCAGCAACCGTGTGAGGGGGGCCAAAAACACCGGGGAGCTGTTTTTT.

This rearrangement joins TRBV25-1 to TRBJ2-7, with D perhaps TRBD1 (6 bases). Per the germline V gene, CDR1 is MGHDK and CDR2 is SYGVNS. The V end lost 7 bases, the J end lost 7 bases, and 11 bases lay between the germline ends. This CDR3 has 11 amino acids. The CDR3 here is CASTRGEEQYF. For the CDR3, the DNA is TGTGCCAGCACCAGGGGAGAGGAGCAGTACTTC.

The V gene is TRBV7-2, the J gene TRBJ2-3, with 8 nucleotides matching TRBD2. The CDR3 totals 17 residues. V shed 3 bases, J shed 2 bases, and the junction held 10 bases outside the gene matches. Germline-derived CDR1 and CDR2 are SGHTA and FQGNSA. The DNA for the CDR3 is TGTGCCAGCAGCTTCGGGCGGGGGGCCGTTAACACAGATACGCAGTATTTT. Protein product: CASSFGRGAVNTDTQYF.

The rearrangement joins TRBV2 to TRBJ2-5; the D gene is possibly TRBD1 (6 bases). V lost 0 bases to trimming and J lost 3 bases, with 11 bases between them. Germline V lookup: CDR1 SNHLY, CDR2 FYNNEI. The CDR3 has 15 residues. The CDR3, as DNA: TGTGCCAGCAGTGAAGCAAGGACAGCAAAAGAGACCCAGTACTTC. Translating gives CASSEARTAKETQYF.

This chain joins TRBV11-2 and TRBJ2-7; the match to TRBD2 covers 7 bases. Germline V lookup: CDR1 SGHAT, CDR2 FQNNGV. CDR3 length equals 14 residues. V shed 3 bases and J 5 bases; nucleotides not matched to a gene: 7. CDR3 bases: TGTGCCAGCAGCTTGGGGACTACACTCGACGAGCAGTACTTC. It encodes CASSLGTTLDEQYF.

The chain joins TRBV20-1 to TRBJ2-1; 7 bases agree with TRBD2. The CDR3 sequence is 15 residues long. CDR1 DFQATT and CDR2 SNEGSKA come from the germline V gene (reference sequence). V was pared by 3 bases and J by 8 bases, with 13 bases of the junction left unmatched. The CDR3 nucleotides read TGCAGTGCTAGTGAGACTAGCCCCCGAGTCTATGAGCAGTTCTTC. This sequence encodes CSASETSPRVYEQFF.

CDR3 nucleotide sequence: TGCGCCAGCAGCTTGGAGGCCTCTGGAAACACCATATATTTT. This gives the protein CASSLEASGNTIYF. V usage is TRBV5-1 and J usage is TRBJ1-3; D is unresolved. This CDR3 is 14 amino acids long. Per the germline V gene, CDR1 is SGHRS and CDR2 is YFSETQ. The germline V and J ends were trimmed by 0 bases and 0 bases, with 4 bases remaining between them. Filled out from reference TRBV5-1 and TRBJ1-3, the complete variable domain reads KAGVTQTPRYLIKTRGQQVTLSCSPISGHRSVSWYQQTPGQGLQFLFEYFSETQRNKGNFPGRFSGRQFSNSRSEMNVSTLELGDSALYLCASSLEASGNTIYFGEGSWLTVV.

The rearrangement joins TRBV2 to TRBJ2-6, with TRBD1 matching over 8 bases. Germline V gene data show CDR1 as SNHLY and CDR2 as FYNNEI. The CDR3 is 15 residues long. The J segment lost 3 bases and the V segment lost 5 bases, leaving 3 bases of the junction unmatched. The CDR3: CASSQTGVGANVLTF. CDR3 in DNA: TGTGCCAGCAGTCAGACAGGGGTTGGGGCCAACGTCCTGACTTTC.

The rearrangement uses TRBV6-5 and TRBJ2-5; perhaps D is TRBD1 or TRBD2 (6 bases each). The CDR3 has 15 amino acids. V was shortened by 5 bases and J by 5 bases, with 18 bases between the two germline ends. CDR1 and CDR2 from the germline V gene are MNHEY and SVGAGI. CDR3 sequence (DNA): TGTGCCAGCAGTCCGCGGGACATTCGACGGGAGACCCAGTACTTC. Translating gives CASSPRDIRRETQYF.

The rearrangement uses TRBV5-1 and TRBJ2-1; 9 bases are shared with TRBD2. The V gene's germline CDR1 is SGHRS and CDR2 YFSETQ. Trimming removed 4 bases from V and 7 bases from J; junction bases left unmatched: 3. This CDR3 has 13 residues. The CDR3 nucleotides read TGCGCCAGCAGCGCGAGCGGGAGGAATGAGCAGTTCTTC. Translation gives CASSASGRNEQFF. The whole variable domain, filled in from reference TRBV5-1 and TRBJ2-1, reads KAGVTQTPRYLIKTRGQQVTLSCSPISGHRSVSWYQQTPGQGLQFLFEYFSETQRNKGNFPGRFSGRQFSNSRSEMNVSTLELGDSALYLCASSASGRNEQFFGPGTRLTVL.

CDR3 amino acids: CASSQDRGNEQFF. The DNA for the CDR3 is TGTGCCAGCAGCCAGGACAGGGGAAATGAGCAGTTCTTC. The rearrangement links TRBV3-1 (or the pseudogene TRBV3-2) to TRBJ2-1; 9 bases match TRBD1. The CDR3 is made up of 13 amino acids. Germline V gives CDR1 LGHDT, CDR2 YNNKEL (reference sequence). Unmatched junction bases numbered 1, after V lost 3 bases and J lost 7 bases.

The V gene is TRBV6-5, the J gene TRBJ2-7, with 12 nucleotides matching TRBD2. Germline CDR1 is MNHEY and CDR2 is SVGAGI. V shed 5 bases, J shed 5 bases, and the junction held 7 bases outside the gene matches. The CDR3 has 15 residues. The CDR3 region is CASSRGLAGFHEQYF. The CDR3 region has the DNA TGTGCCAGCAGTAGGGGACTAGCGGGCTTCCACGAGCAGTACTTC.

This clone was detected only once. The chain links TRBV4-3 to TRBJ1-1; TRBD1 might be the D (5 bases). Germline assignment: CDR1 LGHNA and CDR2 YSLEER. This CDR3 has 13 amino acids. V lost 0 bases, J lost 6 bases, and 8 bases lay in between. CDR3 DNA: TGCGCCAGCAGCCAAGACAGGGCTGCTGAAGCTTTCTTT. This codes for CASSQDRAAEAFF.

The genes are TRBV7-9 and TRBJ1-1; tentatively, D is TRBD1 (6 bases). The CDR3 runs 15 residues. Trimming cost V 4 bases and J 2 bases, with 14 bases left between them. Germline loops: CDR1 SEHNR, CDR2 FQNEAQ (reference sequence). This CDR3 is CASSSMGGLNTEAFF. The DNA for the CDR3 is TGTGCCAGCAGCTCCATGGGGGGGCTCAACACTGAAGCTTTCTTT.

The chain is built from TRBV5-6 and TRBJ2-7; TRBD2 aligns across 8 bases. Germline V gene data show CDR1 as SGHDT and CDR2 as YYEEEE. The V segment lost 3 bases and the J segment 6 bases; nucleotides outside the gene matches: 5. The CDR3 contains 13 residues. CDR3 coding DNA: TGTGCCAGCAGCTGGAGGACTAGCTCCGAGCAGTACTTC. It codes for CASSWRTSSEQYF.

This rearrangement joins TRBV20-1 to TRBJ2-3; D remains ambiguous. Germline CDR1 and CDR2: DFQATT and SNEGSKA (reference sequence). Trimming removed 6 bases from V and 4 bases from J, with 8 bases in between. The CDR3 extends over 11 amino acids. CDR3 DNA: TGCAGTGCCATAGGTGCAGATACGCAGTATTTT. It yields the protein CSAIGADTQYF.

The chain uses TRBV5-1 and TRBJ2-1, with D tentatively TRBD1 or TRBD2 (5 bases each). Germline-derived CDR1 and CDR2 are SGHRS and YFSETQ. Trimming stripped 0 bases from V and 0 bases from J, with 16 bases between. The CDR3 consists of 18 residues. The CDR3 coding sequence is TGCGCCAGCAGCTTGGAGGGGACCTTACCTTTCTCCTACAATGAGCAGTTCTTC. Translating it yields CASSLEGTLPFSYNEQFF.

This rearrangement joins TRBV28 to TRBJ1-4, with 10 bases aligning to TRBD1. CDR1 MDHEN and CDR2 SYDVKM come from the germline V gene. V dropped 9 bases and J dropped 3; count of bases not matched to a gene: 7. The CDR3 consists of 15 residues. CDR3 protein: CASTTGGASNEKLFF. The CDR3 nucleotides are TGTGCCAGTACGACAGGGGGCGCATCTAATGAAAAACTGTTTTTT.

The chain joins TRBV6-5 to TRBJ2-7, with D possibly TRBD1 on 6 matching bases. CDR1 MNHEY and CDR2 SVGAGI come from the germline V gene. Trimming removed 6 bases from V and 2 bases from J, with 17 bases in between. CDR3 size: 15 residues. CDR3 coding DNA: TGTGCCAGCAGGGCCTCCGGGACATCCCCCTACGAGCAGTACTTC. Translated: CASRASGTSPYEQYF.

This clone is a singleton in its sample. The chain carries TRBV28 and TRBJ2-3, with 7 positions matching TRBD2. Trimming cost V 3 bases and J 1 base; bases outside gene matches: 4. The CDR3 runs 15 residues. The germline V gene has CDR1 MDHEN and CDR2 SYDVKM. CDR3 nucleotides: TGTGCCAGCAGTTTCCAGGCGGGAGGCACAGATACGCAGTATTTT. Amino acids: CASSFQAGGTDTQYF.

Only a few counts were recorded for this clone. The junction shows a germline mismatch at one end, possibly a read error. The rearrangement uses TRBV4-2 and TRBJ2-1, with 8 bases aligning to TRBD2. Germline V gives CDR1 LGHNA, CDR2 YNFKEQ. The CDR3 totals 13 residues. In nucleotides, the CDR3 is TGTGCCAGCAGCCAAGATAGCCAGCGGGAGTACCTCTTC. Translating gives CASSQDSQREYLF.

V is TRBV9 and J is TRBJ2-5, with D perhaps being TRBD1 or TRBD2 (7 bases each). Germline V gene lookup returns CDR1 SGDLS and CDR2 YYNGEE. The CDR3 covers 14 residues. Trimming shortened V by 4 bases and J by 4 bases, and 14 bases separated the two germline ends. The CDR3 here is CASSPGGVGETQYF. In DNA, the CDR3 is TGTGCCAGCAGCCCAGGGGGGGTGGGAGAGACCCAGTACTTC. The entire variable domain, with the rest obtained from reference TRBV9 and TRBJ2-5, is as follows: DSGVTQTPKHLITATGQRVTLRCSPRSGDLSVYWYQQSLDQGLQFLIQYYNGEERAKGNILERFSAQQFPDLHSELNLSSLELGDSALYFCASSPGGVGETQYFGPGTRLLVL.

The CDR3 sequence: CASSLGGRGHNEQFF. In DNA form, the CDR3 reads TGTGCCAGCAGCTTAGGAGGCAGGGGGCACAATGAGCAGTTCTTC. The chain couples TRBV7-2 to TRBJ2-1, with 8 bases that match TRBD1. Trimming cost V 1 base and J 5 bases; bases outside gene matches: 4. The CDR3 contains 15 residues. Germline V lookup: CDR1 SGHTA, CDR2 FQGNSA.

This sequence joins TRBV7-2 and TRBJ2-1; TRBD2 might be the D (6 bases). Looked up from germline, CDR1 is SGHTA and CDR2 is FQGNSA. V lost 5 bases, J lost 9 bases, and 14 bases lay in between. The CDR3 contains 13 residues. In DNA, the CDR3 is TGTGCCAGCAGCCGGGACTGGGGAGGTGAGCAGTTCTTC. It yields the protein CASSRDWGGEQFF.

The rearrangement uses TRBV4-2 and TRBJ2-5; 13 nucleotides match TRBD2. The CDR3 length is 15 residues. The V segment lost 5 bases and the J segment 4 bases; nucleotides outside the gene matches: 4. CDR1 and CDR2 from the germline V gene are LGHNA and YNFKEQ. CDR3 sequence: CASSSGLAGSETQYF. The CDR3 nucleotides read TGTGCCAGCAGCTCGGGACTAGCGGGGTCAGAGACCCAGTACTTC.

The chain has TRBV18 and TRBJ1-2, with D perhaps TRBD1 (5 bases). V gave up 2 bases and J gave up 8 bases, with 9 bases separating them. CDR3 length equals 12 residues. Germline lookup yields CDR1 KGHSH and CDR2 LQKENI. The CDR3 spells CASSPTRDGYTF. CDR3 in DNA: TGTGCCAGCTCACCAACCAGGGACGGCTACACCTTC.

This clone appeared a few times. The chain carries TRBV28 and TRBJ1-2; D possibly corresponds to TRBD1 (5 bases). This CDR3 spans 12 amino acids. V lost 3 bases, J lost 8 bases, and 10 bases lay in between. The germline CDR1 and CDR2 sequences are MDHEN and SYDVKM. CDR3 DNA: TGTGCCAGCAGTTTTCTTGACAGAGGCTACACCTTC. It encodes CASSFLDRGYTF.

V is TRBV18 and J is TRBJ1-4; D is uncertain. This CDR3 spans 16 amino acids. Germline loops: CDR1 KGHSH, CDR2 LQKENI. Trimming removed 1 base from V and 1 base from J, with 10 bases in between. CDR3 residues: CASSPLGVGTNEKLFF. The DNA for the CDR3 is TGTGCCAGCTCACCACTCGGGGTCGGAACTAATGAAAAACTGTTTTTT.

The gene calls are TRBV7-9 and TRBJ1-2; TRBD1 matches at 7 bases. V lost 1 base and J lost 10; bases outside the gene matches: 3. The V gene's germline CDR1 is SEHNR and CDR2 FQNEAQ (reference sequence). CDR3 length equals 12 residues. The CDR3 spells CASSLGQGLYTF. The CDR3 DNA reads TGTGCCAGCAGCTTAGGACAGGGCCTCTACACCTTC.

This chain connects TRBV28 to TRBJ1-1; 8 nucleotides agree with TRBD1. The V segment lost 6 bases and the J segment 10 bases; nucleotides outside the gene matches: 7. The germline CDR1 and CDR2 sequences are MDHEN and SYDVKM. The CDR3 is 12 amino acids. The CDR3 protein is CASSQDRAGAFF. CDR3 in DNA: TGTGCCAGCAGCCAGGACAGGGCGGGAGCTTTCTTT.

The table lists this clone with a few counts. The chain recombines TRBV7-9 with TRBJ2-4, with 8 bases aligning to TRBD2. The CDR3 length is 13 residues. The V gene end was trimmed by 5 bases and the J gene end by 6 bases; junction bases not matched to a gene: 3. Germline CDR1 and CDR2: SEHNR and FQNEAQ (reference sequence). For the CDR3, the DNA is TGTGCCAGCAGCCGTAGCGGGGCAAACATTCAGTACTTC. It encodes CASSRSGANIQYF.